The next 27 T cell receptor beta chains were all read from a single sample in a study of T cells in narcolepsy. TCRdb's table, derived via immunoSEQ multiplex PCR, lists solely in-frame clones and lacks some. This table has about 10,000 clones, around 75% appearing once. The material sequenced was CD45RA- memory CD8+ T cells from PBMCs. The receptors were gathered from a human donor with narcolepsy.

The table lists this clone with a count of one. The chain joins TRBV4-3 to TRBJ2-7; TRBD2 aligns across 8 bases. The length of the CDR3 is 14 residues. Germline-derived CDR1 and CDR2 are LGHNA and YSLEER. Trimming at V came to 4 bases and at J to 7 bases, leaving 9 bases not matched to a gene. This chain's CDR3 is CASSLWTSSGEQYF. Written as DNA, the CDR3 is TGCGCCAGCAGCCTCTGGACTAGCAGTGGTGAGCAGTACTTC.

The chain joins TRBV28 to TRBJ2-5, with 11 bases matching TRBD1. The V gene end was trimmed by 3 bases and the J gene end by 6 bases; junction bases not matched to a gene: 6. This CDR3 comprises 15 residues. Germline assignment: CDR1 MDHEN and CDR2 SYDVKM. The CDR3 DNA is TGTGCCAGCAGTTTGGGACAGGGGGACGGAAAGACCCAGTACTTC. It yields the protein CASSLGQGDGKTQYF.

This clone was detected only once. The CDR3 sequence is CASSQDRGSKQFF. CDR3 coding DNA: TGCGCCAGCAGCCAAGATAGGGGTTCGAAGCAGTTCTTC. The gene calls are TRBV4-3 and TRBJ2-1, with TRBD1 as a possible D gene (5 bases). The germline CDR1 and CDR2 sequences are LGHNA and YSLEER. The CDR3 consists of 13 residues. V dropped 0 bases and J dropped 11 bases, with 11 bases sitting between them.

The rearrangement links TRBV28 to TRBJ2-7; D is perhaps TRBD2 (6 bases). The CDR3 is made up of 15 amino acids. Trimming removed 7 bases from V and 3 bases from J, with 19 bases in between. CDR1 MDHEN and CDR2 SYDVKM come from the germline V gene. The CDR3 DNA reads as TGTGCCAGCACCTTACTTGGCGGGGATAACTACGAGCAGTACTTC. Protein sequence: CASTLLGGDNYEQYF. Looking up the rest from reference TRBV28 and TRBJ2-7 gives the full variable domain: DVKVTQSSRYLVKRTGEKVFLECVQDMDHENMFWYRQDPGLGLRLIYFSYDVKMKEKGDIPEGYSVSREKKERFSLILESASTNQTSMYLCASTLLGGDNYEQYFGPGTRLTVT.

DNA of the CDR3: TGTGCCAGCAGCCAAACCTCCAGCGTTGGTGAGCAGTTCTTC. It specifies CASSQTSSVGEQFF. V and J are TRBV5-6 and TRBJ2-1; unclear D gene. V was pared by 4 bases and J by 9 bases, with 17 bases between. Germline loops: CDR1 SGHDT, CDR2 YYEEEE. The CDR3 extends over 14 amino acids.

For this clone: One end of the junction is discordant with germline, which a read error may explain. V and J are TRBV19 and TRBJ1-2, with TRBD1 matching 10 bases. Germline V gene sequence: CDR1 LNHDA, CDR2 SQIVND (reference sequence). The CDR3 runs to 16 residues. The CDR3 here is CASTRPETGGWYGYTF. The CDR3 coding sequence is TGTGCTAGTACCCGTCCCGAGACAGGGGGCTGGTATGGCTACACCTTC.

V and J are TRBV28 and TRBJ1-2, with 11 nucleotides matching TRBD1. Per the germline V gene, CDR1 is MDHEN and CDR2 is SYDVKM. The CDR3 consists of 15 residues. The J segment lost 7 bases and the V segment lost 4 bases, leaving 8 bases of the junction unmatched. The CDR3 DNA sequence: TGTGCCAGCAGTTCACCTGGACAGGGGGCAGGTGGCTACACCTTC. It is translated as CASSSPGQGAGGYTF.

V gene TRBV6-1 combines with J gene TRBJ2-1; TRBD2 matches 9 bases. J lost 3 bases, V lost 1 base, and 1 base had no gene match. The CDR3 loop spans 15 amino acids. CDR1 is MNHNS, CDR2 SASEGT, per germline. Here the CDR3 DNA reads TGTGCCAGCAGTGAAGAAGCGGGGGGCTACAATGAGCAGTTCTTC. Amino acids: CASSEEAGGYNEQFF.

This chain uses TRBV9 with TRBJ2-1, with D perhaps matching TRBD2 (5 bases). V lost 3 bases, J lost 9 bases, and 19 bases lay in between. This CDR3 has 15 amino acids. CDR1 and CDR2 (germline): SGDLS, YYNGEE. CDR3 bases: TGTGCCAGCAGCGAGACCGGGAAGATTTATCCTGAGCAGTTCTTC. Translating it yields CASSETGKIYPEQFF.

V is TRBV9 and J is TRBJ2-3; no clear D gene. The germline V and J ends were trimmed by 3 bases and 6 bases, with 11 bases remaining between them. The CDR3 consists of 13 residues. The V gene's germline CDR1 is SGDLS and CDR2 YYNGEE. The CDR3 DNA reads as TGTGCCAGCAGCGCCGGACCGAGGGATACGCAGTATTTT. It yields the protein CASSAGPRDTQYF.

The rearrangement joins TRBV27 to TRBJ2-1; perhaps D is TRBD1 or TRBD2 (5 bases each). V was cut by 4 bases and J by 0 bases, with 13 bases left in between. CDR1 is MNHEY and CDR2 is SMNVEV in the germline V gene (reference sequence). The CDR3 has 16 residues. CDR3 nucleotides: TGTGCCAGCAGTTCCTCCGGGACGAACTCCTACAATGAGCAGTTCTTC. Encoded protein: CASSSSGTNSYNEQFF.

The chain carries TRBV19 and TRBJ1-1; D gene unclear. CDR1 is LNHDA and CDR2 is SQIVND in the germline V gene (reference sequence). This CDR3 has 13 amino acids. With 3 bases removed from V and 3 bases from J, the gap between germline ends came to 8 bases. The CDR3 region is CASSIRGYTEAFF. For the CDR3, the DNA is TGTGCCAGTAGTATTCGGGGTTACACTGAAGCTTTCTTT. The full variable domain, with the rest looked up from reference TRBV19 and TRBJ1-1, is DGGITQSPKYLFRKEGQNVTLSCEQNLNHDAMYWYRQDPGQGLRLIYYSQIVNDFQKGDIAEGYSVSREKKESFPLTVTSAQKNPTAFYLCASSIRGYTEAFFGQGTRLTVV.

This sequence joins TRBV29-1 and TRBJ2-7; 9 positions match TRBD1. CDR1 and CDR2 (germline): SQVTM, ANQGSEA. Losses at the gene ends were 4 bases for V and 3 bases for J; bases not matched to a gene: 1. The CDR3 has 12 amino acids. CDR3 sequence (DNA): TGCAGCGTTGTGACAGGGGGCTACGAGCAGTACTTC. Translated: CSVVTGGYEQYF.

The V call is TRBV30, the J call TRBJ1-1, with a weak D call TRBD1 (5 bases). Germline values: CDR1 GTSNPN, CDR2 SVGIG (reference sequence). Trimming stripped 5 bases from V and 1 base from J, with 14 bases between. This CDR3 is built from 14 residues. In DNA form, the CDR3 reads TGTGCCTGGGACCTGGGGCAGGGGAACACTGAAGCTTTCTTT. Protein sequence: CAWDLGQGNTEAFF. The whole variable domain, remainder taken from reference TRBV30 and TRBJ1-1, is SQTIHQWPATLVQPVGSPLSLECTVEGTSNPNLYWYRQAAGRGLQLLFYSVGIGQISSEVPQNLSASRPQDRQFILSSKKLLLSDSGFYLCAWDLGQGNTEAFFGQGTRLTVV.

Only a few counts were recorded for this clone. The chain has TRBV6-5 and TRBJ2-1; no reliable D call. The CDR3 length is 12 residues. Germline V lookup: CDR1 MNHEY, CDR2 SVGAGI. Trimming removed 6 bases at V and 6 bases at J, with 9 bases between. The CDR3 loop is CASRHAPNEQFF. The CDR3 DNA follows: TGTGCCAGCAGGCATGCCCCCAATGAGCAGTTCTTC.

This rearrangement joins TRBV10-3 to TRBJ2-5, with D possibly called TRBD1 or TRBD2 (5 bases each). The V and J ends lost 8 bases and 3 bases respectively, with 16 bases between them. CDR1 ENHRY and CDR2 SYGVKD come from the germline V gene. The CDR3 runs 14 residues. In DNA form, the CDR3 reads TGTGCCATCTCTGGAAGGGACGACGAAGAGACCCAGTACTTC. This sequence encodes CAISGRDDEETQYF.

The chain links TRBV9 to TRBJ2-1; 8 nucleotides align to TRBD1. Germline-derived CDR1 and CDR2 are SGDLS and YYNGEE. Losses at the gene ends were 0 bases for V and 4 bases for J; bases not matched to a gene: 3. The CDR3 has 15 residues. The CDR3: CASSVAGTGYNEQFF. CDR3 DNA sequence: TGTGCCAGCAGCGTAGCTGGGACAGGATACAATGAGCAGTTCTTC. Based on the CDR3 plus reference TRBV9 and TRBJ2-1, the full variable domain is DSGVTQTPKHLITATGQRVTLRCSPRSGDLSVYWYQQSLDQGLQFLIQYYNGEERAKGNILERFSAQQFPDLHSELNLSSLELGDSALYFCASSVAGTGYNEQFFGPGTRLTVL.

V gene TRBV9 combines with J gene TRBJ2-2; TRBD2 agrees at 7 bases. V shed 3 bases, J shed 2 bases, and the junction held 10 bases outside the gene matches. This CDR3 is built from 17 residues. Germline V lookup: CDR1 SGDLS, CDR2 YYNGEE. The chain's CDR3 is CASSDPGLGANTGELFF. CDR3 nucleotide sequence: TGTGCCAGCAGCGACCCCGGACTAGGGGCAAACACCGGGGAGCTGTTTTTT.

The genes are TRBV27 and TRBJ2-7, with 10 bases fitting TRBD1. Germline trimming cut 8 bases from V and 6 bases from J; bases unmatched to any gene: 7. The CDR3 spans 13 residues. CDR1 MNHEY and CDR2 SMNVEV come from the germline V gene (reference sequence). CDR3 loop: CASWDRGKFEQYF. In DNA, the CDR3 is TGTGCCAGCTGGGACAGGGGAAAGTTCGAGCAGTACTTC.

The rearrangement links TRBV7-2 to TRBJ2-7, with TRBD2 matching 9 bases. Trimming at V came to 1 base and at J to 1 base, leaving 5 bases not matched to a gene. The germline V gene encodes CDR1 SGHTA and CDR2 FQGNSA. This CDR3 has 16 residues. DNA for the CDR3: TGTGCCAGCAGCTTAGAAGGCGGGGGGGCATCCTACGAGCAGTACTTC. This codes for CASSLEGGGASYEQYF.

This clone was observed a few times. The J gene is TRBJ2-1, the V gene TRBV6-1, with D unclear. Trimming removed 1 base from V and 5 bases from J, with 9 bases in between. Germline CDR1 is MNHNS and CDR2 is SASEGT. The CDR3 spans 14 residues. Written as DNA, the CDR3 is TGTGCCAGCAGTGAAGGTCTCGAACACAATGAGCAGTTCTTC. It encodes CASSEGLEHNEQFF.

This chain uses TRBV2 with TRBJ1-6; maybe TRBD1 (6 bases). CDR1 is SNHLY, CDR2 FYNNEI, per germline. This CDR3 contains 16 residues. With 5 bases removed from V and 6 bases from J, the gap between germline ends came to 17 bases. The CDR3 DNA reads TGTGCCAGCAGTCCCACAGGGAGCATATTTAATTCACCCCTCCACTTT. Protein product: CASSPTGSIFNSPLHF. The variable domain in full, with the rest retrieved from reference TRBV2 and TRBJ1-6, is EPEVTQTPSHQVTQMGQEVILRCVPISNHLYFYWYRQILGQKVEFLVSFYNNEISEKSEIFDDQFSVERPDGSNFTLKIRSTKLEDSAMYFCASSPTGSIFNSPLHFGNGTRLTVT.

The chain has TRBV13 and TRBJ1-2; D possibly corresponds to TRBD1 (5 bases). V lost 5 bases to trimming and J lost 8 bases, with 21 bases between them. Germline V CDR1 and CDR2: PRHDT, FYEKMQ (reference sequence). CDR3 length: 15 amino acids. The CDR3 spells CASSLEGQGESGYTF. CDR3 coding DNA: TGTGCCAGCAGCCTAGAGGGGCAGGGCGAATCGGGCTACACCTTC.

In its sample, this clone was seen a few times. This specimen includes other DNA sequences encoding the same CDR3. The chain carries TRBV6-1 and TRBJ1-4; a possible D gene is TRBD1 (5 bases). CDR3 length: 15 amino acids. Deletions cut 6 bases from V and 0 bases from J, with 11 bases between. Looked up from germline, CDR1 is MNHNS and CDR2 is SASEGT. The CDR3 sequence: CASSPGPATNEKLFF. CDR3 nucleotide sequence: TGTGCCAGCAGCCCGGGACCTGCAACTAATGAAAAACTGTTTTTT.

The CDR3 loop is CARTMRSLAGGLSPAYEQYF. Written as DNA, the CDR3 is TGTGCCAGAACCATGAGGTCCCTAGCGGGAGGGCTCTCCCCTGCCTACGAGCAGTACTTC. The chain uses TRBV5-3 and TRBJ2-7; 12 nucleotides agree with TRBD2. TRBV5-3 is labeled an ORF, and its function is uncertain. The CDR3 covers 20 residues. V gave up 6 bases and J gave up 2 bases; unmatched junction bases: 21.

The chain uses TRBV5-5 and TRBJ2-7, with D maybe TRBD1 (6 bases). Germline assignment: CDR1 SGHKS and CDR2 YYEKEE (reference sequence). The V gene lost 4 bases and the J gene lost 2 bases, with 10 bases spanning the gap. The CDR3 consists of 13 residues. The CDR3 region is CASSRGGTYEQYF. In DNA, the CDR3 is TGTGCCAGCAGCCGAGGGGGAACCTACGAGCAGTACTTC.

About this clone itself: The germline gene is not matched at one end of the junction; a read error may be the cause. This sequence joins TRBV13 and TRBJ1-6; no reliable D call. The CDR3 length is 16 residues. Germline CDR1 and CDR2: PRHDT and FYEKMQ (reference sequence). CDR3 loop: CASSQTTRDPPSPLHF. The CDR3 coding sequence is TGCGCCAGCAGCCAAACGACAAGGGATCCGCCTTCACCCCTCCACTTT.